This T cell receptor (beta chain) came from a study of molecular identifiers for immune sequencing clone quantification. Germline loops: CDR1 WNHNN, CDR2 SYGVQD (reference sequence). V was clipped by 9 bases and J by 3 bases, with 21 bases between them. CDR3 size: 15 residues. TCRdb fed the PCR reads into MiXCR, producing one record per CDR3 protein. The sample comprises about 100,000 distinct CDR3 sequences, roughly 38% of which are singletons, and around 4.2% rests with the top ten. This clonotype was seen only a few times. The TCR originated in a human donor in good health. Some libraries in this study had Jurkat cell RNA spiked in. The chain employs TRBV10-1 and TRBJ2-7; D remains ambiguous. Sequenced: naive CD8+ T cells from blood, with Jurkat cell RNA spiked in. Sample subset: FACS-sorted CD8+CD4-CCR7+CD45RA+ naive T cells. CDR3: CASPGHGARGYEQYF. DNA for the CDR3: TGCGCCAGTCCGGGCCACGGTGCAAGAGGCTACGAGCAGTACTTC.